This T cell receptor (beta chain) was retrieved from a study of T-cell reconstitution after alpha-beta-depleted transplantation in children. Study conclusions and caveats: The study traced high day-60 TCRbeta diversity in some patients to surviving recipient T cells and thymic progenitors. It was newly produced T cells that mostly accounted for T-cell counts and diversity one year after transplant.

Only one count was recorded for this clonotype. Its target is not known. Construction of the TCRbeta library involved unique molecular identifiers. MiXCR, applied by TCRdb to the PCR reads, yields one record per CDR3 protein. Counted here are about 980,000 distinct CDR3 sequences, roughly 29% occurring once; the ten biggest clones make up about 28%. Per germline, CDR1 MDHEN and CDR2 SYDVKM. Trimming removed 2 bases from V and 8 bases from J, with 12 bases in between. This CDR3 spans 14 amino acids. This receptor was obtained from a boy younger than two who had a stem cell transplant for SCID, so the T cells may come from the graft donor. Material: PBMCs, mostly from graft donor cells, obtained 360 days after TCRalphabeta/CD19-depleted stem cell transplant. The chain combines TRBV28 with TRBJ1-4, with D unclear. The CDR3 DNA sequence: TGTGCCAGCAGTTTAATGGACGAGAGGGAAAAACTGTTTTTT. As protein: CASSLMDEREKLFF.